The 27 T cell receptor beta chains below come from one sample, sequenced in a study of blood T cell repertoires in acute mononucleosis. TCRdb keeps only in-frame clones here, not all; method: immunoSEQ multiplex PCR. The sample lists about 2,300 clones; roughly 65% were seen once. Time point defined: acute infectious mononucleosis, at clinical presentation within 2 weeks of symptom onset (visit 1). Findings and caveats of the study: GLC-BM selection appeared to involve both TCR alpha and beta chains.

The sample in question was EBV GLC epitope tetramer+ CD8+ T cells sorted from PBMCs, obtained during acute infectious mononucleosis. Subset given: CD8 T cells binding tetramer with EBV BMLF1 280-288 peptide (GLC-BM). These receptors originate from a woman younger than 35 with infectious mononucleosis caused by EBV.

This clone was seen just once. The junction departs from the called germline gene at one end, perhaps through a read error. The J gene is TRBJ2-5, the V gene TRBV23-1; 13 bases line up with TRBD2. TRBV23-1 qualifies as an ORF whose function is uncertain. The length of the CDR3 is 18 residues. The CDR3 is CASSPRTGTSGEKETQYF. CDR3 DNA: TGTGCCAGCAGCCCGCGTACCGGGACTAGCGGGGAAAAAGAGACCCAGTACTTC.

This rearrangement joins TRBV9 to TRBJ2-1, with D unclear. V was trimmed by 0 bases and J by 7 bases, leaving 5 bases between them. The CDR3 loop spans 12 amino acids. Germline V gene lookup returns CDR1 SGDLS and CDR2 YYNGEE. The CDR3 loop reads CASSVVCNEQFF. The DNA for the CDR3 is TGTGCCAGCAGCGTAGTCTGTAATGAGCAGTTCTTC. The whole variable domain, remainder taken from reference TRBV9 and TRBJ2-1, is DSGVTQTPKHLITATGQRVTLRCSPRSGDLSVYWYQQSLDQGLQFLIQYYNGEERAKGNILERFSAQQFPDLHSELNLSSLELGDSALYFCASSVVCNEQFFGPGTRLTVL.

The chain is built from TRBV27 and TRBJ2-7, with 10 positions matching TRBD2. V gave up 6 bases and J gave up 5 bases; unmatched junction bases: 4. The CDR3 consists of 13 residues. Germline loops: CDR1 MNHEY, CDR2 SMNVEV (reference sequence). The CDR3: CASSVAGGDEQYF. Written as DNA, the CDR3 is TGTGCCAGCAGCGTAGCGGGGGGCGACGAGCAGTACTTC.

J is TRBJ2-1 and V is TRBV9; possibly TRBD2 for D (5 bases). V lost 0 bases and J 8 bases, leaving 9 bases between the germline ends. Germline CDR1 SGDLS, CDR2 YYNGEE. The CDR3 totals 13 residues. The CDR3 reads CASSVEEGDEQFF. In DNA form, the CDR3 reads TGTGCCAGCAGCGTAGAAGAGGGCGATGAGCAGTTCTTC.

The genes are TRBV7-3 and TRBJ2-7; D is tentatively TRBD1 or TRBD2 (5 bases each). Between the trimmed V and J ends, which lost 0 bases and 12 bases, there was a span of 21 bases. The CDR3 contains 15 residues. Per germline, CDR1 SGHTA and CDR2 FQGTGA. CDR3 region: CASSLTQGPTYERYF. The CDR3 DNA follows: TGTGCCAGCAGCTTAACGCAGGGACCAACCTACGAGAGGTACTTC. Full variable domain (rest looked up from reference TRBV7-3 and TRBJ2-7): GAGVSQTPSNKVTEKGKYVELRCDPISGHTALYWYRQSLGQGPEFLIYFQGTGAADDSGLPNDRFFAVRPEGSVSTLKIQRTERGDSAVYLCASSLTQGPTYERYFGPGTRLTVT.

Turning to this clone: This likely reflects a read error, since a far larger clone is one base away. The chain is built from TRBV29-1 and TRBJ1-2; the D is unclear. Per germline, CDR1 SQVTM and CDR2 ANQGSEA. CDR3 length: 12 amino acids. Trimming removed 8 bases from V and 0 bases from J, with 10 bases in between. The CDR3 reads CSFLESNYGYTF. The CDR3 nucleotides read TGCAGCTTTCTAGAGTCTAACTATGGCTACACCTTC.

The rearrangement joins TRBV7-1 to TRBJ2-7; 10 nucleotides match TRBD2. TRBV7-1 is an open reading frame whose function is uncertain. The V gene end was trimmed by 4 bases and the J gene end by 5 bases; junction bases not matched to a gene: 11. CDR3 length: 16 amino acids. The CDR3 loop reads CASSLAWVAGGNEQYF. The CDR3 DNA reads TGTGCCAGCAGCTTAGCTTGGGTAGCGGGGGGAAACGAGCAGTACTTC.

This clone showed up just a few times. Other DNA sequences within the sample encode an identical CDR3. The chain has TRBV9 and TRBJ2-1; D unclear. The CDR3 loop spans 11 amino acids. Looked up from germline, CDR1 is SGDLS and CDR2 is YYNGEE. V was trimmed by 7 bases and J by 10 bases, leaving 12 bases between them. CDR3 nucleotide sequence: TGTGCCAGCGTAGTGGGAAACGAGCAGTTCTTC. It specifies CASVVGNEQFF. Full variable domain (remainder filled in from reference TRBV9 and TRBJ2-1): DSGVTQTPKHLITATGQRVTLRCSPRSGDLSVYWYQQSLDQGLQFLIQYYNGEERAKGNILERFSAQQFPDLHSELNLSSLELGDSALYFCASVVGNEQFFGPGTRLTVL.

A single count supports this clone. The V gene is TRBV27, the J gene TRBJ2-7; D call uncertain. Per germline, CDR1 MNHEY and CDR2 SMNVEV (reference sequence). V lost 8 bases to trimming and J lost 3 bases, with 14 bases between them. CDR3 length: 13 residues. The DNA for the CDR3 is TGTGCCAGCGCGGACGCTAAGATCTACGAGCAGTACTTC. Its protein product is CASADAKIYEQYF.

A note on this clone: This sequence is one base from a far larger clone and is likely a read error. The rearrangement joins TRBV29-1 to TRBJ2-7; no clear D gene. Germline CDR1 is SQVTM and CDR2 is ANQGSEA. The CDR3 runs to 11 residues. The CDR3 region is CSVWVWNEQNF. The CDR3 coding sequence is TGCAGCGTTTGGGTCTGGAACGAGCAGAACTTC.

The chain couples TRBV7-1 to TRBJ2-7; 8 bases line up with TRBD2. TRBV7-1 is filed as an ORF, its function uncertain. CDR3 size: 14 residues. Losses at the gene ends were 8 bases for V and 2 bases for J; bases not matched to a gene: 8. In DNA, the CDR3 is TGTGCCAGCGGAGCGGGAGCCAACCCCTACGAGCAGTACTTC. Its translation is CASGAGANPYEQYF.

This rearrangement joins TRBV27 to TRBJ2-5; the match to TRBD2 covers 11 bases. This CDR3 region has 15 residues. Germline values: CDR1 MNHEY, CDR2 SMNVEV (reference sequence). The junction had 7 bases not matched to a gene; V was cut back by 6 bases and J by 4 bases. The CDR3 reads CASSLLAGAGETQYF. The CDR3 DNA sequence: TGTGCCAGCAGCTTACTAGCGGGAGCTGGAGAGACCCAGTACTTC.

As concerns this clone: A far more abundant clone sits one base away, making this likely a read error. The V call is TRBV23-1, the J call TRBJ2-7; the match to TRBD2 covers 7 bases. TRBV23-1 belongs to the ORF category, with a function that is uncertain. The CDR3 spans 21 residues. Trimming took 0 bases from V and 7 from J; bases not matched to a gene: 27. The CDR3 sequence is CASSQSWEGSGLFSVNNEQYF. CDR3 nucleotides: TGCGCCAGCAGTCAATCGTGGGAGGGGAGCGGGTTATTTTCCGTTAACAATGAGCAGTACTTC.

The chain's CDR3 is CASSQDGAGGLGEQYF. The CDR3 DNA sequence: TGTGCCAGCAGCCAAGATGGAGCGGGGGGGCTCGGCGAGCAGTACTTC. J is TRBJ2-7 and V is TRBV9; 10 bases are shared with TRBD2. CDR3 length: 16 amino acids. Germline lookup yields CDR1 SGDLS and CDR2 YYNGEE. After removal of 4 bases from V and 6 bases from J, the junction contained 13 bases not matched to a gene.

V usage is TRBV7-6 and J usage is TRBJ2-7; TRBD1 or TRBD2 may be the D gene (5 bases each). Per the germline V gene, CDR1 is SGHVS and CDR2 is FNYEAQ. The CDR3 length is 16 residues. Between the trimmed V and J ends, which lost 6 bases and 2 bases, there was a span of 20 bases. The CDR3 DNA sequence: TGTGCCAGCAGTTACTCGCCCCGGGACCCAGCCTACGAGCAGTACTTC. Translated, it gives CASSYSPRDPAYEQYF.

This clone was picked up one time. It is unclear where the CDR3 begins or ends on the DNA, so no DNA is shown, and the CDR3 is as TCRdb lists it. The chain has TRBV4-3 and TRBJ1-4; TRBD1 was called by the table and not checked on the DNA. Germline assignment: CDR1 LGHNA and CDR2 YSLEER. Counting both end residues, the CDR3 totals 16 amino acids. The CDR3 reads CASSHRQGVLMKNCFF.

Worth noting for this clone: This is likely an artifact of a read error, given a far larger clone one base away. V gene TRBV29-1 combines with J gene TRBJ1-2; D remains ambiguous. V was clipped by 8 bases and J by 0 bases, with 10 bases between them. CDR3 length: 12 residues. Per the germline V gene, CDR1 is SQVTM and CDR2 is ANQGSEA. CDR3 sequence (DNA): TGCAGCTTTCAAGATTCTAACTATGGCTACACCTTC. Encoded protein: CSFQDSNYGYTF.

Concerning this clone: The limits of the CDR3 on the DNA are not certain, so only TCRdb's listed CDR3 is given. The rearrangement uses TRBV29-1 and TRBJ1-4; TRBD1 is taken as the D call from the table, unchecked against the DNA. Inclusive of both ends, the CDR3 amounts to 14 amino acids. The germline V gene encodes CDR1 SQVTM and CDR2 ANQGSEA. Here the CDR3 reads CSVGQGGTNENCFF.

This clone appeared a few times. This sequence is one base from a far larger clone and is likely a read error. This chain links TRBV29-1 with TRBJ1-4; tentative D call: TRBD1 (5 bases). The CDR3 sequence is 14 residues long. Germline loops: CDR1 SQVTM, CDR2 ANQGSEA. The CDR3 DNA reads as TGCATCGTTGGGTCCGGGGGAACTAATGAAAAACTGTTTTTT. Amino acid sequence: CIVGSGGTNEKLFF.

About this clone: A far larger clone differs by one base, so this is likely a read error. Other DNA sequences within the sample encode an identical CDR3. The V call is TRBV2, the J call TRBJ2-2; no clear D. V was clipped by 3 bases and J by 6 bases, with 14 bases between them. Germline CDR1 SNHLY, CDR2 FYNNEI. CDR3 length: 15 residues. This CDR3 is CASSEGDIAPGELFF. Written as DNA, the CDR3 is TGTGCCAGCAGTGAGGGTGACATCGCCCCCGGGGAGCTGTTTTTT. Based on the CDR3 plus reference TRBV2 and TRBJ2-2, the full variable domain is EPEVTQTPSHQVTQMGQEVILRCVPISNHLYFYWYRQILGQKVEFLVSFYNNEISEKSEIFDDQFSVERPDGSNFTLKIRSTKLEDSAMYFCASSEGDIAPGELFFGEGSRLTVL.

This clone was counted a single time. Relative to the germline gene, one junction end is altered; a read error may explain this. The J gene is TRBJ2-3, the V gene TRBV10-3; TRBD1 is a possible D gene (5 bases). Germline V gives CDR1 ENHRY, CDR2 SYGVKD. The CDR3 loop spans 17 amino acids. The CDR3 coding sequence is TGTGCCAGCAGTTTGATCCAGGGATCCCAATACACAGATACGCAGTATTTT. As protein: CASSLIQGSQYTDTQYF.

This clone is deemed large. The chain couples TRBV7-6 to TRBJ2-7; TRBD1 might be the D (7 bases). Trimming shortened V by 3 bases and J by 5 bases, and 14 bases separated the two germline ends. This CDR3 is built from 14 residues. Germline V CDR1 and CDR2: SGHVS, FNYEAQ. CDR3 sequence: CASSLEGALDEQYF. Here the CDR3 DNA reads TGTGCCAGCAGCTTGGAGGGGGCCCTCGACGAGCAGTACTTC.

By its share, this clone is medium-sized. At one end, the junction sequence differs from germline, possibly due to a read error. The chain links TRBV27 to TRBJ2-6; possible D gene TRBD1, 5 bases. CDR1 and CDR2 from the germline V gene are MNHEY and SMNVEV (reference sequence). This CDR3 region has 13 residues. CDR3 coding DNA: TGTGCCAGCACCCCCTCTGGGGCCGACGTCCTGACTTTC. Translated: CASTPSGADVLTF.

This clone showed up many times. The rearrangement uses TRBV20-1 and TRBJ1-3; D call uncertain. Germline V lookup: CDR1 DFQATT, CDR2 SNEGSKA (reference sequence). This CDR3 is built from 11 residues. CDR3 sequence: CSASDGNTIYF. The DNA of the CDR3 is TGCAGCGCGTCGGACGGAAACACCATATATTTT.

Turning to this clone: A far more abundant clone sits one base away, making this likely a read error. Since the CDR3 does not end with the conserved phenylalanine or tryptophan, this likely comes from a read error. The V call is TRBV7-6, the J call TRBJ1-2, with D perhaps matching TRBD1 (6 bases). This CDR3 region has 14 residues. Germline values: CDR1 SGHVS, CDR2 FNYEAQ. The germline V and J ends were trimmed by 1 base and 3 bases, with 9 bases remaining between them. The CDR3 DNA follows: TGTGCCAGCAGCTTAGTCGCAGGGGACTATGGCTACACCTCC. Its translation is CASSLVAGDYGYTS.

To note about this clone: This probably arose from a read error, given a far larger clone one base away. This rearrangement joins TRBV29-1 to TRBJ1-4, with D maybe TRBD1 (5 bases). Per the germline V gene, CDR1 is SQVTM and CDR2 is ANQGSEA. The CDR3 covers 14 residues. The DNA for the CDR3 is TGCAGCGTTGGGTCCGGGGGAACTGATGAAAAACTGTTTTTT. Its protein is CSVGSGGTDEKLFF. Combining the CDR3 with reference TRBV29-1 and TRBJ1-4 gives the whole variable domain SAVISQKPSRDICQRGTSLTIQCQVDSQVTMMFWYRQQPGQSLTLIATANQGSEATYESGFVIDKFPISRPNLTFSTLTVSNMSPEDSSIYLCSVGSGGTDEKLFFGSGTQLSVL.

The chain employs TRBV5-5 and TRBJ2-7, with TRBD1 identical over 10 bases. Trimming took 4 bases from V and 3 from J; bases not matched to a gene: 7. Per the germline V gene, CDR1 is SGHKS and CDR2 is YYEKEE (reference sequence). The CDR3 has 15 residues. The chain's CDR3 is CASSQGTGEGYEQYF. The CDR3 DNA reads as TGTGCCAGCAGCCAGGGGACAGGGGAGGGCTACGAGCAGTACTTC.